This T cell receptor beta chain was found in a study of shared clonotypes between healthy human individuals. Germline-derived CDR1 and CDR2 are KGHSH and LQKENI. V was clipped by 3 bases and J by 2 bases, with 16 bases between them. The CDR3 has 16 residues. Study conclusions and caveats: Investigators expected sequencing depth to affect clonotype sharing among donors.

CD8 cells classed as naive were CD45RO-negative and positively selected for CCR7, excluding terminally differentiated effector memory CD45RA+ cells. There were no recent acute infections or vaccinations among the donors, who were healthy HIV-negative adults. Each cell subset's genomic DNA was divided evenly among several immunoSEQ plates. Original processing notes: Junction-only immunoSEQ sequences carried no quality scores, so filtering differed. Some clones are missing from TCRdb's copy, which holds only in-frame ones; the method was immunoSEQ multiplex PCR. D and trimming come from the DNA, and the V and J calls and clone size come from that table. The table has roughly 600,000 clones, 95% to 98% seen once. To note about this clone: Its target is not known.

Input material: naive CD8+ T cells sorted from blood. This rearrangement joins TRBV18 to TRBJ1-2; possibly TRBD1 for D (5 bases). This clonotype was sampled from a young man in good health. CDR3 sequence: CASSPSGSGRNYGYTF. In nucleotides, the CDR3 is TGTGCCAGCTCACCCTCCGGTTCAGGGAGAAACTATGGCTACACCTTC.